Each of the 22 T cell receptor beta chains below was sequenced from the same sample in a study of OX40 agonist ivuxolimab in advanced cancers. Using immunoSEQ multiplex PCR, the repertoire was profiled, and TCRdb retains in-frame clones only, with some absent. The table includes roughly 54,000 clones, around 89% detected once. The sample consisted of CD4+ or CD8+ T cells sorted from blood, taken in a trial of the OX40 agonist ivuxolimab. These receptors were taken from an adult with an advanced solid tumor such as melanoma, head and neck, liver or kidney cancer.

V gene TRBV6-1 combines with J gene TRBJ2-7, with 7 bases lining up with TRBD1. The CDR3 extends over 13 amino acids. Unmatched junction bases numbered 10, after V lost 7 bases and J lost 7 bases. Germline assignment: CDR1 MNHNS and CDR2 SASEGT. The DNA of the CDR3 is TGTGCCAGCACTAGACAGGGTGCGAATGAGCAGTACTTC. Protein product: CASTRQGANEQYF.

The genes are TRBV11-2 and TRBJ2-7; tentatively, D is TRBD1 (6 bases). The CDR3 totals 15 residues. V dropped 5 bases and J dropped 2 bases, with 16 bases sitting between them. The germline V gene has CDR1 SGHAT and CDR2 FQNNGV. The CDR3 reads CASSLLAGQPYEQYF. The CDR3 DNA reads TGTGCCAGCAGCCTTCTTGCCGGACAGCCCTACGAGCAGTACTTC.

The rearrangement joins TRBV10-3 to TRBJ2-7; 7 bases agree with TRBD1. The CDR3 sequence is 14 residues long. The V segment lost 4 bases and the J segment 2 bases; nucleotides outside the gene matches: 5. The germline V gene encodes CDR1 ENHRY and CDR2 SYGVKD. CDR3 coding DNA: TGTGCCATCAGTGCCCGACAGGGAACCTACGAGCAGTACTTC. This gives the protein CAISARQGTYEQYF.

V gene TRBV10-1 combines with J gene TRBJ2-7, with a weak D call TRBD1 (5 bases). The germline V gene has CDR1 WNHNN and CDR2 SYGVQD (reference sequence). Trimming took 8 bases from V and 0 from J, leaving 14 bases between them. The CDR3 consists of 14 residues. In nucleotides, the CDR3 is TGCGCCAGCCGGCCAGGGCCGAGCTCCTACGAGCAGTACTTC. It is translated as CASRPGPSSYEQYF.

The chain combines TRBV5-8 with TRBJ2-7, with TRBD1 as a possible D gene (6 bases). Germline CDR1 is SGHTS and CDR2 is YDEGEE. The length of the CDR3 is 13 residues. Trimming took 6 bases from V and 3 from J, leaving 13 bases between them. In DNA, the CDR3 is TGTGCCAGCAACCAACAGGGTAACTACGAGCAGTACTTC. Translation: CASNQQGNYEQYF.

The genes are TRBV7-9 and TRBJ2-7; D may match TRBD1 or TRBD2 (5 bases each). CDR1 and CDR2 from the germline V gene are SEHNR and FQNEAQ (reference sequence). V was shortened by 5 bases and J by 5 bases, with 13 bases between the two germline ends. The CDR3 runs 13 residues. The DNA of the CDR3 is TGTGCCAGCAGCGAGGGACGGTGGGACGAGCAGTACTTC. This gives the protein CASSEGRWDEQYF.

The chain has TRBV6-6 and TRBJ2-7; D could derive from TRBD1 or TRBD2 (6 bases each). V lost 3 bases, J lost 2 bases, and 14 bases lay in between. CDR3 size: 15 residues. Germline V CDR1 and CDR2: MNHNY, SVGAGI (reference sequence). CDR3 DNA sequence: TGTGCCAGCAGTTATATCGGGGGCAGTCCCTACGAGCAGTACTTC. This sequence encodes CASSYIGGSPYEQYF.

J is TRBJ1-5 and V is TRBV19; D gene unclear. Per the germline V gene, CDR1 is LNHDA and CDR2 is SQIVND (reference sequence). V shed 3 bases and J shed 0 bases, with 9 bases lying between them. The CDR3 length is 15 residues. The CDR3 loop is CASSMLGTSNQPQHF. CDR3 sequence (DNA): TGTGCCAGTAGTATGCTGGGTACTAGCAATCAGCCCCAGCATTTT.

J is TRBJ1-4 and V is TRBV6-5; no definite D call. V lost 2 bases and J 10 bases, leaving 5 bases between the germline ends. Germline-derived CDR1 and CDR2 are MNHEY and SVGAGI. This CDR3 has 11 residues. The CDR3, as DNA: TGTGCCAGCAGTTACAACCGAAAACTGTTTTTT. Its protein product is CASSYNRKLFF.

This sequence joins TRBV6-6 and TRBJ2-4; no firm D call. Germline V gives CDR1 MNHNY, CDR2 SVGAGI (reference sequence). Trimming took 7 bases from V and 8 from J, leaving 9 bases between them. This CDR3 spans 11 amino acids. CDR3 sequence reads: CASNRADIQYF. The DNA of the CDR3 is TGTGCCAGCAACCGAGCAGACATTCAGTACTTC.

The chain couples TRBV2 to TRBJ1-5; weak D call: TRBD1 (6 bases). V was shortened by 6 bases and J by 3 bases, with 12 bases between the two germline ends. The length of the CDR3 is 14 residues. Germline V CDR1 and CDR2: SNHLY, FYNNEI. DNA of the CDR3: TGTGCCAGCAGGGGGGGGCTCTCCAATCAGCCCCAGCATTTT. It specifies CASRGGLSNQPQHF.

The gene calls are TRBV12-5 and TRBJ2-1, with 9 positions matching TRBD2. Germline V lookup: CDR1 LGHNT, CDR2 FRNRAP. This CDR3 region has 16 residues. V shed 3 bases and J 6 bases; nucleotides not matched to a gene: 9. The CDR3 DNA follows: TGTGCTAGTGGTTTCGATTCGGGACTAGCATCCAATGAGCAGTTCTTC. Translation: CASGFDSGLASNEQFF.

The rearrangement joins TRBV11-2 to TRBJ2-7; TRBD2 is a possible D gene (6 bases). CDR3 length: 13 residues. V was cut by 1 base and J by 6 bases, with 10 bases left in between. CDR1 is SGHAT, CDR2 FQNNGV, per germline. As DNA, the CDR3 is TGTGCCAGCAGCTTAGTGCAGGGAGGCGAGCAGTACTTC. The encoded protein is CASSLVQGGEQYF.

This chain connects TRBV5-6 to TRBJ2-1; tentatively, D is TRBD2 (5 bases). Trimming shortened V by 6 bases and J by 6 bases, and 19 bases separated the two germline ends. Looked up from germline, CDR1 is SGHDT and CDR2 is YYEEEE. There are 15 residues in the CDR3. The DNA for the CDR3 is TGTGCCAGCACCACCGTCGGAGGCCCCGCCAATGAGCAGTTCTTC. Translated, it gives CASTTVGGPANEQFF. Drawing the rest from reference TRBV5-6 and TRBJ2-1, the complete variable domain is DAGVTQSPTHLIKTRGQQVTLRCSPKSGHDTVSWYQQALGQGPQFIFQYYEEEERQRGNFPDRFSGHQFPNYSSELNVNALLLGDSALYLCASTTVGGPANEQFFGPGTRLTVL.

J is TRBJ2-3 and V is TRBV7-8; TRBD2 aligns across 8 bases. Germline V lookup: CDR1 SGHVS, CDR2 FQNEAQ. This CDR3 has 17 residues. V shed 1 base, J shed 0 bases, and the junction held 6 bases outside the gene matches. CDR3 sequence reads: CASSLDQAGASTDTQYF. CDR3 bases: TGTGCCAGCAGCTTAGACCAAGCGGGGGCTAGCACAGATACGCAGTATTTT.

A word on this clone: Other nucleotide sequences from this sample produce the same CDR3. V is TRBV6-5 and J is TRBJ1-2; TRBD1 matches 8 bases. This CDR3 contains 16 residues. The V gene end was trimmed by 2 bases and the J gene end by 4 bases; junction bases not matched to a gene: 9. The germline CDR1 and CDR2 sequences are MNHEY and SVGAGI. CDR3 protein: CASSYSQTGVFYGYTF. In DNA, the CDR3 is TGTGCCAGCAGTTACAGCCAGACAGGGGTCTTCTATGGCTACACCTTC.

Concerning this clone itself: A junction boundary mismatches the germline segment, possibly from a read error. The J gene is TRBJ1-3, the V gene TRBV29-1; TRBD1 is a possible D gene (6 bases). Germline-derived CDR1 and CDR2 are SQVTM and ANQGSEA. This CDR3 comprises 14 residues. The CDR3 here is CSVEGGHSGNTIYF. The CDR3 nucleotides are TGCAGCGTAGAAGGGGGACACTCTGGAAACACCATATATTTT.

J is TRBJ2-5 and V is TRBV10-3; 11 bases match TRBD1. V shed 4 bases, J shed 5 bases, and the junction held 9 bases outside the gene matches. CDR1 is ENHRY and CDR2 is SYGVKD in the germline V gene. The length of the CDR3 is 16 residues. CDR3: CAISGSGTGGPETQYF. The CDR3 region has the DNA TGTGCCATCAGTGGCTCCGGGACAGGGGGACCGGAGACCCAGTACTTC.

The chain combines TRBV28 with TRBJ2-4; D unclear. This CDR3 comprises 15 residues. The V end lost 6 bases, the J end lost 7 bases, and 19 bases lay between the germline ends. Germline loops: CDR1 MDHEN, CDR2 SYDVKM. For the CDR3, the DNA is TGTGCCAGCAGAAGTCCGGCCGGGCAGAGGAACATTCAGTACTTC. It is translated as CASRSPAGQRNIQYF.

The rearrangement joins TRBV9 to TRBJ2-6; no definite D call. The V gene lost 0 bases and the J gene lost 0 bases, with 7 bases spanning the gap. This CDR3 comprises 16 residues. Per germline, CDR1 SGDLS and CDR2 YYNGEE. The CDR3 protein is CASSVEGASGANVLTF. As DNA, the CDR3 is TGTGCCAGCAGCGTAGAGGGTGCCTCTGGGGCCAACGTCCTGACTTTC.

This clone appeared once. The V and J genes are TRBV7-2 and TRBJ2-1; 11 bases line up with TRBD2. The germline CDR1 and CDR2 sequences are SGHTA and FQGNSA. This CDR3 contains 15 residues. V lost 3 bases and J lost 4; bases outside the gene matches: 2. CDR3 coding DNA: TGTGCCAGCAGCTTTAGCGGGAGGGTTTACAATGAGCAGTTCTTC. This codes for CASSFSGRVYNEQFF.

Details on this clone: In the same sample, other DNA sequences code for this CDR3. This rearrangement joins TRBV19 to TRBJ1-5; D gene ambiguous. The V and J ends lost 5 bases and 0 bases respectively, with 5 bases between them. CDR1 and CDR2 (germline): LNHDA, SQIVND (reference sequence). The CDR3 extends over 13 amino acids. CDR3 sequence (DNA): TGTGCCAGTAGTCCCACTAGCAATCAGCCCCAGCATTTT. It yields the protein CASSPTSNQPQHF.